Below are 14 T cell receptor beta chains sequenced from a single sample in a study of vaccination and CD4 T cells after COVID-19 (dated by TCRdb to between 2021 and 2023). Taken with the paper, the label for treatment or condition translates to: roughly 10-day PBMC culture with coronavirus spike peptide pools or control peptides (ViraFEST assay). Libraries were built with PCR. The reads were generated on an Illumina iSeq 100. DNA from cultured CD4+ T cells was subjected to TCR sequencing with the Oncomine TCR Beta short-read assay at the Johns Hopkins FTIC core. The public reads were run again by TCRdb, first through fastp at Q25 and then through MiXCR, and only productive beta chains were kept. Records with the same CDR3 protein are collapsed into one entry carrying the most frequent genes and DNA. This sample lists fewer than 30,000 distinct CDR3 sequences; 62% were detected once. The top ten constitute approximately 16% of the sample.

What these receptors recognize is not known. The material sequenced was CD4+ T cells from blood, cultured in vitro, taken after SARS-CoV-2 vaccination. The origin of the receptors is a human donor who received a COVID-19 vaccine.

V usage is TRBV11-1 and J usage is TRBJ2-7; TRBD2 matches 8 bases. V gave up 6 bases and J gave up 6 bases; unmatched junction bases: 13. CDR3 length: 15 amino acids. The germline V gene has CDR1 SGHAT and CDR2 FQDESV (reference sequence). The CDR3 protein is CASRNPGLVGREQYF. The CDR3 DNA follows: TGTGCCAGCAGAAATCCGGGACTAGTAGGGCGCGAGCAGTACTTC.

V and J are TRBV24-1 and TRBJ2-3; tentative D call: TRBD1 (6 bases). CDR3 length equals 16 residues. Germline lookup yields CDR1 KGHDR and CDR2 SFDVKD. Trimming stripped 3 bases from V and 4 bases from J, with 16 bases between. CDR3 bases: TGTGCCACCAGTGATCCGAACCCAACAGGGCCAGATACGCAGTATTTT. Encoded protein: CATSDPNPTGPDTQYF.

The chain combines TRBV6-1 with TRBJ1-2; D gene uncertain. From germline, CDR1 is MNHNS and CDR2 SASEGT. This CDR3 is built from 14 residues. V shed 4 bases and J shed 7 bases, with 16 bases lying between them. The CDR3 sequence: CASSGTRGVSGYTF. CDR3 coding DNA: TGTGCCAGCAGTGGAACCCGAGGAGTCTCTGGCTACACCTTC.

V gene TRBV25-1 combines with J gene TRBJ2-5, with a tentative D call TRBD2 (6 bases). Germline values: CDR1 MGHDK, CDR2 SYGVNS. Deletions cut 1 base from V and 2 bases from J, with 11 bases between. There are 15 residues in the CDR3. CDR3 DNA: TGTGCCAGCAGTGAATTTCGGGGAGGACAAGAGACCCAGTACTTC. This encodes CASSEFRGGQETQYF.

The CDR3 protein is CASSFGSPYEQYF. In DNA, the CDR3 is TGTGCCAGCAGTTTCGGGTCTCCCTACGAGCAGTACTTC. The chain has TRBV12-3 or TRBV12-4 and TRBJ2-7; D is ambiguous. This CDR3 contains 13 residues. V lost 3 bases to trimming and J lost 2 bases, with 8 bases between them.

This clonotype was observed a few times. The junction differs from germline at one of its ends, possibly a read error. V is TRBV10-3 and J is TRBJ1-2, with TRBD1 as a possible D gene (6 bases). CDR3 length: 13 amino acids. In germline, CDR1 is ENHRY, CDR2 SYGVKD. CDR3 in amino acids: CASSERGGAGYTF. The CDR3 nucleotides read TGTGCCAGCAGTGAAAGGGGGGGCGCTGGCTACACCTTC.

This clonotype occurred a few times. The V gene is TRBV2, the J gene TRBJ2-5; 8 nucleotides agree with TRBD1. The ends lost 7 bases at V and 2 bases at J; junction bases unmatched: 6. The CDR3 spans 14 residues. Per germline, CDR1 SNHLY and CDR2 FYNNEI. The CDR3 reads CASTTYRGQETQYF. CDR3 nucleotide sequence: TGTGCCAGCACCACCTACAGGGGGCAAGAGACCCAGTACTTC.

The rearrangement joins TRBV24-1 to TRBJ2-2; D is ambiguous. Germline V gene data show CDR1 as KGHDR and CDR2 as SFDVKD. This CDR3 spans 14 amino acids. The V end was cut by 0 bases, the J end by 6 bases, with 7 bases between. The CDR3 region is CATSDLEFSGELFF. The CDR3 DNA follows: TGTGCCACCAGTGATTTGGAATTTTCCGGGGAGCTGTTTTTT.

The chain combines TRBV2 with TRBJ2-2; TRBD2 is a possible D gene (7 bases). CDR3 length: 14 residues. Germline-derived CDR1 and CDR2 are SNHLY and FYNNEI. V gave up 9 bases and J gave up 3 bases, with 14 bases separating them. The CDR3 sequence is CARWGGGDTGELFF. CDR3 nucleotide sequence: TGTGCCAGGTGGGGAGGGGGGGACACCGGGGAGCTGTTTTTT.

A few counts support this clonotype. V is TRBV7-2 and J is TRBJ2-3, with no clear D. V lost 1 base to trimming and J lost 2 bases, with 4 bases between them. Germline V gene sequence: CDR1 SGHTA, CDR2 FQGNSA. CDR3 length: 13 residues. Written as DNA, the CDR3 is TGTGCCAGCAGCTTAGTCGACACAGATACGCAGTATTTT. Protein product: CASSLVDTDTQYF.

The chain recombines TRBV21-1 with TRBJ1-2. TRBV21-1 corresponds to a pseudogene. CDR3 length: 15 amino acids. CDR3 residues: CASSKERHLNYGYTF. The CDR3 DNA reads TGTGCCAGCAGCAAGGAACGACACCTAAACTATGGCTACACCTTC.

The chain couples TRBV7-9 to TRBJ1-6, with D possibly TRBD1 on 6 matching bases. CDR1 SEHNR and CDR2 FQNEAQ come from the germline V gene (reference sequence). The CDR3 length is 15 residues. Trimming removed 1 base at V and 7 bases at J, with 11 bases between. The CDR3, as DNA: TGTGCCAGCAGCTTAGAAGGGAGGGGGAATTCACCCCTCCACTTT. Translated: CASSLEGRGNSPLHF.

The V gene is TRBV5-1, the J gene TRBJ2-7; the D gene is possibly TRBD2 (5 bases). With 5 bases removed from V and 2 bases from J, the gap between germline ends came to 14 bases. Looked up from germline, CDR1 is SGHRS and CDR2 is YFSETQ. This CDR3 contains 14 residues. The chain's CDR3 is CASRPGWGTYEQYF. The CDR3 DNA sequence: TGCGCCAGCAGGCCGGGGTGGGGTACCTACGAGCAGTACTTC.

J is TRBJ2-6 and V is TRBV2; D perhaps matches TRBD1 (6 bases). Looked up from germline, CDR1 is SNHLY and CDR2 is FYNNEI. The CDR3 runs 15 residues. Trimming cost V 8 bases and J 2 bases, with 13 bases left between them. This CDR3 is CASRSEGAGANVLTF. The CDR3 coding sequence is TGTGCCAGCCGCAGTGAGGGGGCTGGGGCCAACGTCCTGACTTTC.